This T cell receptor (beta chain) was sequenced during a study of blood T cell repertoires in COVID-19. Looking at the study overall: Samples taken during acute and convalescent COVID-19 were collected in the United States, Italy and Spain. From T cells, B-cell-depleted T cells, or PBMCs came the material, which was cDNA or gDNA.

Germline CDR1 is SNHLY and CDR2 is FYNNEI. V shed 8 bases and J 3 bases; nucleotides not matched to a gene: 2. This CDR3 is 13 amino acids long. As processed by the authors: Amplifying reference gene primers gave estimates of nucleated cell counts. TCRdb keeps only in-frame clones here, not all; method: immunoSEQ multiplex PCR. Clone size and V and J calls were adopted from that table, with D and trimming inferred from the DNA. This table holds 250,000 or so clones, around 85% found once. The chain uses TRBV2 and TRBJ2-1, with TRBD2 matching 9 bases. The receptor comes from a woman aged 60-75 years with active or convalescent COVID-19. The sequenced material came from peripheral blood. CDR3 sequence reads: CASLAGDYNEQFF. DNA of the CDR3: TGTGCCAGCTTAGCGGGAGACTACAATGAGCAGTTCTTC.